The 26 T cell receptor beta chains below come from one sample, sequenced in a study of CD8 T cells in Susac syndrome. RNA amounts of about 0.5 to 1 ug underwent reverse transcription with random hexamers. Via MiXCR, TCRdb re-called the immunoSEQ multiplex PCR reads, giving one row per CDR3 protein. This table has around 170,000 distinct CDR3 sequences, 95% appearing once. The specimen sequenced was CD4+ T cells from PBMCs. Receptor source: a human donor with Susac syndrome.

This chain links TRBV18 with TRBJ1-5, with D possibly TRBD1 on 6 matching bases. V was clipped by 1 base and J by 6 bases, with 19 bases between them. There are 17 residues in the CDR3. Germline-derived CDR1 and CDR2 are KGHSH and LQKENI. The CDR3 reads CASSPLAGRPRGQPQHF. The CDR3 DNA is TGTGCCAGCTCACCACTGGCAGGGAGACCCAGGGGTCAGCCCCAGCATTTT.

The chain couples TRBV20-1 to TRBJ1-2; 7 positions match TRBD1. Germline values: CDR1 DFQATT, CDR2 SNEGSKA (reference sequence). The CDR3 totals 14 residues. V lost 0 bases and J lost 2; bases outside the gene matches: 3. The DNA for the CDR3 is TGCAGTGCTAGAGAACAGACAGGGAACTATGGCTACACCTTC. Translating it yields CSAREQTGNYGYTF.

This chain links TRBV18 with TRBJ2-1; 9 bases map to TRBD2. CDR3 length equals 15 residues. V shed 3 bases and J 8 bases; nucleotides not matched to a gene: 8. Germline V gives CDR1 KGHSH, CDR2 LQKENI. The CDR3 is CASSPPGTSHDEQFF. CDR3 in DNA: TGTGCCAGCTCACCGCCCGGGACTAGCCACGATGAGCAGTTCTTC.

V and J are TRBV18 and TRBJ1-1; D gene unclear. The CDR3 contains 14 residues. CDR1 and CDR2 from the germline V gene are KGHSH and LQKENI. Trimming took off 0 bases at V and 0 bases at J, with 5 bases between the two ends. The CDR3 region is CASSPPRLNTEAFF. DNA for the CDR3: TGTGCCAGCTCACCACCGCGGTTGAACACTGAAGCTTTCTTT.

The chain employs TRBV27 and TRBJ2-7; the D gene could be TRBD1 or TRBD2 (5 bases each). The germline V and J ends were trimmed by 3 bases and 2 bases, with 14 bases remaining between them. CDR3 length: 15 amino acids. Germline V lookup: CDR1 MNHEY, CDR2 SMNVEV (reference sequence). The CDR3 DNA reads TGTGCCAGCAGTTTTTCCGGGACGCACCCCTACGAGCAGTACTTC. Its translation is CASSFSGTHPYEQYF.

This sequence joins TRBV7-2 and TRBJ2-2; D is uncertain. V shed 6 bases and J shed 6 bases, with 5 bases lying between them. Looked up from germline, CDR1 is SGHTA and CDR2 is FQGNSA. This CDR3 is 11 amino acids long. CDR3 sequence reads: CASSGSGELFF. The CDR3, as DNA: TGTGCCAGCAGTGGATCCGGGGAGCTGTTTTTT.

This rearrangement joins TRBV3-1 to TRBJ2-1, with D maybe TRBD2 (6 bases). Germline V gives CDR1 LGHDT, CDR2 YNNKEL (reference sequence). This CDR3 spans 14 amino acids. V gave up 4 bases and J gave up 8 bases, with 15 bases separating them. The CDR3 spells CASSPGLPGDEQFF. CDR3 DNA: TGTGCCAGCAGCCCAGGACTTCCGGGGGATGAGCAGTTCTTC.

V and J are TRBV6-5 and TRBJ1-1; D is undetermined. There are 13 residues in the CDR3. Trimming pared 5 bases from V and 1 base from J, leaving 8 bases between. CDR1 and CDR2 (germline): MNHEY, SVGAGI. The CDR3 sequence is CASSSKSNTEAFF. The CDR3 DNA reads TGTGCCAGCAGTAGTAAGTCGAACACTGAAGCTTTCTTT.

In this sample, this clonotype turned up once. The V gene is TRBV4-2, the J gene TRBJ2-7; 7 bases map to TRBD1. Germline V gene data show CDR1 as LGHNA and CDR2 as YNFKEQ. Losses at the gene ends were 0 bases for V and 0 bases for J; bases not matched to a gene: 5. CDR3 length: 16 amino acids. The CDR3 DNA sequence: TGTGCCAGCAGCCAAGATGGGGACAGTGGCTCCTACGAGCAGTACTTC. The encoded protein is CASSQDGDSGSYEQYF.

This chain links TRBV12-3 or TRBV12-4 with TRBJ1-2; 7 bases agree with TRBD1. The CDR3 contains 12 residues. With V trimmed by 6 bases and J by 6 bases, 4 bases remained unmatched. CDR3 in amino acids: CASRNRGHGYTF. DNA of the CDR3: TGTGCCAGCAGAAACAGGGGTCATGGCTACACCTTC.

The chain joins TRBV3-1 to TRBJ2-5; D may correspond to TRBD1 or TRBD2 (5 bases each). The CDR3 contains 14 residues. Germline V gene lookup returns CDR1 LGHDT and CDR2 YNNKEL (reference sequence). The ends were cut back, 0 bases at V and 3 bases at J, with 8 bases in the middle. CDR3 nucleotides: TGTGCCAGCAGCCAAGAAAGGGGAGAAGAGACCCAGTACTTC. Translating it yields CASSQERGEETQYF.

The chain couples TRBV6-6 to TRBJ2-6; TRBD1 might be the D (5 bases). The CDR3 contains 16 residues. Per the germline V gene, CDR1 is MNHNY and CDR2 is SVGAGI (reference sequence). V lost 4 bases and J lost 1, with 11 bases in between. CDR3 DNA: TGTGCCAGCAGTTTTCAACAGGTTTCTGGGGCCAACGTCCTGACTTTC. Protein sequence: CASSFQQVSGANVLTF.

The chain carries TRBV6-2 or TRBV6-3 and TRBJ2-7, with 11 bases matching TRBD2. V lost 6 bases, J lost 0 bases, and 4 bases stayed unmatched. CDR3 length: 15 amino acids. Germline loops: CDR1 MNHEY, CDR2 SVGEGT. The CDR3 protein is CASRRGTSGSYEQYF. DNA for the CDR3: TGTGCCAGCAGACGGGGGACTAGCGGCTCCTACGAGCAGTACTTC.

This chain connects TRBV28 to TRBJ2-7; D is ambiguous. V lost 3 bases and J 6 bases, leaving 12 bases between the germline ends. Germline loops: CDR1 MDHEN, CDR2 SYDVKM. The CDR3 has 13 residues. DNA for the CDR3: TGTGCCAGCAGTTTCCCCGGTTCGAGCGAGCAGTACTTC. This encodes CASSFPGSSEQYF.

V and J are TRBV7-9 and TRBJ2-2, with 7 nucleotides matching TRBD1. The CDR3 loop spans 15 amino acids. The germline CDR1 and CDR2 sequences are SEHNR and FQNEAQ (reference sequence). The V and J ends lost 2 bases and 3 bases, in that order; junction bases with no gene match: 3. CDR3 loop: CASSLKGADTGELFF. The CDR3 bases are TGTGCCAGCAGCTTAAAGGGGGCTGACACCGGGGAGCTGTTTTTT.

The chain carries TRBV7-9 and TRBJ1-1, with 7 nucleotides matching TRBD1. J gave up 0 bases and V 5 bases, and 9 bases lay outside the gene matches. The CDR3 totals 16 residues. Per germline, CDR1 SEHNR and CDR2 FQNEAQ (reference sequence). This CDR3 is CASSQTTGPMNTEAFF. The CDR3 DNA sequence: TGTGCCAGCAGCCAGACGACAGGGCCAATGAACACTGAAGCTTTCTTT.

In DNA form, the CDR3 reads TGCAGTGCTCTCCTACAGGGACACGAGCAGTACTTC. Its protein product is CSALLQGHEQYF. This chain joins TRBV20-1 and TRBJ2-7, with D tentatively TRBD1 (6 bases). The CDR3 is 12 residues long. V lost 5 bases, J lost 5 bases, and 13 bases lay in between. Germline V gene lookup returns CDR1 DFQATT and CDR2 SNEGSKA (reference sequence).

V gene TRBV5-1 combines with J gene TRBJ1-4, with 7 bases identical to TRBD1. CDR1 and CDR2 from the germline V gene are SGHRS and YFSETQ. This CDR3 has 15 amino acids. Trimming removed 0 bases from V and 8 bases from J; junction bases left unmatched: 7. In DNA form, the CDR3 reads TGCGCCAGCAGCTTGGAGGACCCGGGACAGGAAAAACTGTTTTTT. It is translated as CASSLEDPGQEKLFF.

The CDR3 DNA reads as TGCAGTGCTAGAGATGACGAAGGCAGGGGAGTCAATGAGCAGTTCTTC. Translated: CSARDDEGRGVNEQFF. V and J are TRBV20-1 and TRBJ2-1, with a weak D call TRBD1 (6 bases). CDR3 length equals 16 residues. Germline V gene data show CDR1 as DFQATT and CDR2 as SNEGSKA (reference sequence). Trimming cost V 0 bases and J 6 bases, with 18 bases left between them.

This chain uses TRBV5-1 with TRBJ1-4; 9 bases map to TRBD1. Per germline, CDR1 SGHRS and CDR2 YFSETQ. The CDR3 is 16 amino acids. V trimming: 4 bases; J trimming: 2 bases; junction bases outside the gene matches: 6. CDR3 protein: CASSQGTGITNEKLFF. DNA of the CDR3: TGCGCCAGCAGCCAAGGGACAGGGATCACTAATGAAAAACTGTTTTTT. Full variable domain (outside the CDR3, taken from reference TRBV5-1 and TRBJ1-4): KAGVTQTPRYLIKTRGQQVTLSCSPISGHRSVSWYQQTPGQGLQFLFEYFSETQRNKGNFPGRFSGRQFSNSRSEMNVSTLELGDSALYLCASSQGTGITNEKLFFGSGTQLSVL.

The genes are TRBV19 and TRBJ1-6; D is unresolved. This CDR3 spans 15 amino acids. From germline, CDR1 is LNHDA and CDR2 SQIVND (reference sequence). V was clipped by 3 bases and J by 7 bases, with 13 bases between them. The CDR3 DNA reads as TGTGCCAGTAGTATCGGGAGGGTGATAAATTCACCCCTCCACTTT. This sequence encodes CASSIGRVINSPLHF.

V is TRBV7-2 and J is TRBJ1-1; D is undetermined. The ends were cut back, 2 bases at V and 0 bases at J, with 10 bases in the middle. Per germline, CDR1 SGHTA and CDR2 FQGNSA. CDR3 length: 15 residues. CDR3 amino acids: CASSLSAQLNTEAFF. The CDR3 region has the DNA TGTGCCAGCAGCTTATCGGCCCAGTTGAACACTGAAGCTTTCTTT.

As regards this clonotype: An end of the junction does not agree with germline; a read error may underlie this. The gene calls are TRBV2 and TRBJ2-7, with 12 bases matching TRBD2. The CDR3 sequence is 13 residues long. Germline CDR1 and CDR2: SNHLY and FYNNEI. CDR3 sequence (DNA): TGTGCCAGCAGTGAAGCTTCACTAGCGGGAGGAGACTTC. Its protein product is CASSEASLAGGDF.

This chain connects TRBV29-1 to TRBJ1-2; 7 nucleotides agree with TRBD1. This CDR3 is 13 amino acids long. With V trimmed by 6 bases and J by 4 bases, 8 bases remained unmatched. Germline-derived CDR1 and CDR2 are SQVTM and ANQGSEA. CDR3 nucleotides: TGCAGCGTAAGGGGACAGCCTGCCTATGGCTACACCTTC. Translated, it gives CSVRGQPAYGYTF.

V and J are TRBV30 and TRBJ2-2; D remains unclear. Germline V gene lookup returns CDR1 GTSNPN and CDR2 SVGIG (reference sequence). Trimming took off 0 bases at V and 1 base at J, with 6 bases between the two ends. CDR3 length equals 14 residues. The CDR3 nucleotides are TGTGCCTGGAGTGTATACGGGAACACCGGGGAGCTGTTTTTT. Protein: CAWSVYGNTGELFF.

The CDR3 DNA reads as TGTGCCAGCAGCTTATCGGTGACAGGTCAGAATGAGCAGTTCTTC. Residues: CASSLSVTGQNEQFF. The V gene is TRBV11-2, the J gene TRBJ2-1; D may be TRBD1 (6 bases). From germline, CDR1 is SGHAT and CDR2 FQNNGV. Trimming took 2 bases from V and 7 from J, leaving 15 bases between them. CDR3 length: 15 residues.